This T cell receptor (beta chain) was obtained from a study of radiotherapy plus CTLA-4 blockade in lung cancer. Notes on the study in general: Radiotherapy plus ipilimumab was followed by expansion in blood of tumor-derived TCR clones. Dynamics of early blood T cell clones, together with interferon-beta, were reportedly the best predictors of response.

The V gene lost 3 bases and the J gene lost 0 bases, with 6 bases spanning the gap. There are 14 residues in the CDR3. CDR1 is SGHTA, CDR2 FQGTGA, per germline. The protocol was immunoSEQ multiplex PCR, while the TCRdb copy is restricted to in-frame clones and leaves out a portion. The data show about 32,000 clones, roughly three quarters seen once. On this clone: What it binds is not known.

This material consisted of peripheral blood, taken from a patient treated with radiotherapy plus ipilimumab. This chain uses TRBV7-3 with TRBJ2-1; D call uncertain. The TCR was taken from a human donor with non-small cell lung cancer who had stable disease on radiotherapy plus ipilimumab. In nucleotides, the CDR3 is TGTGCCAGCAGCTTTACGAGCTCCTACAATGAGCAGTTCTTC. It codes for CASSFTSSYNEQFF.